The 22 T cell receptor beta chains in this list originate from one sample, sequenced in a study of CD8+ T cells in alopecia areata. As to treatment: oral pan-JAK inhibitor, 5-10 mg twice daily. Sequencing used cDNA as its template, made by extracting RNA and reverse transcribing it. Method: immunoSEQ multiplex PCR; TCRdb's copy keeps in-frame clones and lacks some. The sample lists 60,000 to 90,000 clones, around 67% occurring once. Sequenced here: CD8+ T cells sorted from blood, sampled at week 24, from a patient treated with tofacitinib. The receptors shown here come from a human donor with alopecia areata.

This clone was detected a few times. V and J are TRBV7-2 and TRBJ2-7, with TRBD1 identical over 7 bases. CDR3 size: 14 residues. V trimming: 5 bases; J trimming: 3 bases; junction bases outside the gene matches: 7. Germline lookup yields CDR1 SGHTA and CDR2 FQGNSA. The CDR3: CASSPAGTVYEQYF. In nucleotides, the CDR3 is TGTGCCAGCAGCCCAGCCGGGACAGTCTACGAGCAGTACTTC.

This clone is categorized as large (0.1 to 1%). The chain's CDR3 is CASSLSAALGEKLFF. CDR3 bases: TGTGCCAGCAGTTTATCAGCAGCCCTGGGTGAAAAACTGTTTTTT. This chain connects TRBV6-5 to TRBJ1-4; D gene unclear. This CDR3 region has 15 residues. The V end lost 4 bases, the J end lost 7 bases, and 16 bases lay between the germline ends. From germline, CDR1 is MNHEY and CDR2 SVGAGI.

This clone was recorded only once. This sequence joins TRBV2 and TRBJ2-1, with D possibly TRBD1 on 5 matching bases. The germline V gene has CDR1 SNHLY and CDR2 FYNNEI. Deletions cut 3 bases from V and 0 bases from J, with 9 bases between. The CDR3 covers 15 residues. The CDR3 region is CASSDPGLSYNEQFF. CDR3 in DNA: TGTGCCAGCAGTGACCCAGGGCTCTCCTACAATGAGCAGTTCTTC.

The rearrangement joins TRBV27 to TRBJ2-1, with TRBD2 as a possible D gene (6 bases). Trimming stripped 5 bases from V and 4 bases from J, with 18 bases between. CDR1 and CDR2 (germline): MNHEY, SMNVEV (reference sequence). The CDR3 consists of 16 residues. The CDR3 DNA reads TGTGCCAGCAGTCCCGGGGCTAGCGCGTTATACAATGAGCAGTTCTTC. Protein product: CASSPGASALYNEQFF.

The chain links TRBV19 to TRBJ1-5; possibly TRBD1 for D (6 bases). CDR3 length: 16 amino acids. Trimming stripped 3 bases from V and 4 bases from J, with 16 bases between. Germline V gives CDR1 LNHDA, CDR2 SQIVND (reference sequence). CDR3: CASSITVRGRNQPQHF. CDR3 sequence (DNA): TGTGCCAGTAGTATCACCGTCAGGGGTCGAAATCAGCCCCAGCATTTT.

The chain joins TRBV9 to TRBJ2-1, with 8 bases matching TRBD2. This CDR3 is 16 amino acids long. Unmatched junction bases numbered 7, after V lost 0 bases and J lost 5 bases. Germline values: CDR1 SGDLS, CDR2 YYNGEE. The CDR3 protein is CASSVDVAGLNNEQFF. CDR3 DNA: TGTGCCAGCAGCGTAGACGTAGCGGGACTAAACAATGAGCAGTTCTTC.

This sequence joins TRBV27 and TRBJ2-7, with 10 bases that match TRBD2. V shed 3 bases and J 4 bases; nucleotides not matched to a gene: 3. The germline V gene has CDR1 MNHEY and CDR2 SMNVEV (reference sequence). The CDR3 is made up of 14 amino acids. This CDR3 is CASSFASGSYEQYF. CDR3 bases: TGTGCCAGCAGTTTCGCTAGCGGGAGTTACGAGCAGTACTTC.

In its sample, this clone was seen once. This rearrangement joins TRBV13 to TRBJ1-1, with D hard to call. The V gene lost 3 bases and the J gene lost 4 bases, with 15 bases spanning the gap. Germline V gene sequence: CDR1 PRHDT, CDR2 FYEKMQ (reference sequence). The CDR3 has 15 amino acids. Here the CDR3 reads CASSFPRGDGTEAFF. The CDR3 nucleotides are TGTGCCAGCAGCTTCCCCCGGGGAGACGGCACTGAAGCTTTCTTT.

This clone has more than one count but fewer than ten. This sequence joins TRBV13 and TRBJ1-1; the match to TRBD1 covers 11 bases. CDR1 and CDR2 from the germline V gene are PRHDT and FYEKMQ (reference sequence). V trimming: 5 bases; J trimming: 5 bases; junction bases outside the gene matches: 7. This CDR3 has 15 residues. The CDR3 sequence is CASSPGTGGRTEAFF. The CDR3, as DNA: TGTGCCAGCAGCCCAGGGACAGGGGGAAGGACTGAAGCTTTCTTT. Full variable domain (remainder filled in from reference TRBV13 and TRBJ1-1): AAGVIQSPRHLIKEKRETATLKCYPIPRHDTVYWYQQGPGQDPQFLISFYEKMQSDKGSIPDRFSAQQFSDYHSELNMSSLELGDSALYFCASSPGTGGRTEAFFGQGTRLTVV.

V gene TRBV23-1 combines with J gene TRBJ2-1; the match to TRBD1 covers 8 bases. TRBV23-1 is known as an ORF, though its function is uncertain. The CDR3 runs to 14 residues. V lost 3 bases, J lost 7 bases, and 5 bases stayed unmatched. The CDR3 reads CASSHRTGWNEQFF. The CDR3 bases are TGCGCCAGCAGTCATCGGACAGGGTGGAATGAGCAGTTCTTC.

The chain carries TRBV9 and TRBJ2-3; D tentatively reads TRBD1 or TRBD2 (5 bases each). The CDR3 extends over 16 amino acids. Per germline, CDR1 SGDLS and CDR2 YYNGEE. Deletions cut 0 bases from V and 1 base from J, with 12 bases between. For the CDR3, the DNA is TGTGCCAGCAGCGTAGAAGGAGTGGGGGGCACAGATACGCAGTATTTT. The encoded protein is CASSVEGVGGTDTQYF.

This chain connects TRBV23-1 to TRBJ1-4; D remains ambiguous. TRBV23-1 is recorded as an ORF, its role being uncertain. There are 18 residues in the CDR3. V lost 1 base and J 5 bases, leaving 20 bases between the germline ends. CDR3: CASSQLPPTGGQNEKLFF. The CDR3 coding sequence is TGCGCCAGCAGTCAATTACCCCCTACGGGAGGCCAAAATGAAAAACTGTTTTTT.

The V and J genes are TRBV5-1 and TRBJ2-3; TRBD2 matches 8 bases. Looked up from germline, CDR1 is SGHRS and CDR2 is YFSETQ. V lost 0 bases and J lost 5; bases outside the gene matches: 14. The CDR3 has 18 amino acids. Here the CDR3 reads CASSLGQRGIFGRDTQYF. The DNA for the CDR3 is TGCGCCAGCAGCTTGGGCCAGCGGGGGATCTTCGGGCGAGATACGCAGTATTTT.

Ten or more counts support this clone. The chain employs TRBV5-6 and TRBJ1-2; D is possibly TRBD1 (5 bases). Between the trimmed V and J ends, which lost 0 bases and 5 bases, there was a span of 14 bases. CDR3 size: 15 residues. Germline V CDR1 and CDR2: SGHDT, YYEEEE. CDR3 nucleotide sequence: TGTGCCAGCAGCTTGGCCCTAACGGGGGTTTATGGCTACACCTTC. Amino acids: CASSLALTGVYGYTF.

For the CDR3, the DNA is TGTGCCAGCAGTCGGGTTAGTAGCAATCAGCCCCAGCATTTT. Translated, it gives CASSRVSSNQPQHF. J is TRBJ1-5 and V is TRBV6-5; unclear D gene. Between the trimmed V and J ends, which lost 5 bases and 0 bases, there was a span of 8 bases. Germline CDR1 MNHEY, CDR2 SVGAGI. The CDR3 loop spans 14 amino acids.

In nucleotides, the CDR3 is TGCGCCAGCAGCTACCATGGGGGACAACGCAACACCGGGGAGCTGTTTTTT. It encodes CASSYHGGQRNTGELFF. The chain recombines TRBV5-1 with TRBJ2-2; maybe TRBD1 (6 bases). The germline V gene has CDR1 SGHRS and CDR2 YFSETQ. Trimming took off 3 bases at V and 2 bases at J, with 17 bases between the two ends. This CDR3 has 17 residues. Variable domain in full (rest from reference TRBV5-1 and TRBJ2-2): KAGVTQTPRYLIKTRGQQVTLSCSPISGHRSVSWYQQTPGQGLQFLFEYFSETQRNKGNFPGRFSGRQFSNSRSEMNVSTLELGDSALYLCASSYHGGQRNTGELFFGEGSRLTVL.

The V gene is TRBV28, the J gene TRBJ2-3, with D unclear. Germline V lookup: CDR1 MDHEN, CDR2 SYDVKM. This CDR3 has 14 amino acids. Trimming stripped 3 bases from V and 4 bases from J, with 11 bases between. The CDR3 loop reads CASSLAASADTQYF. The CDR3 bases are TGTGCCAGCAGTTTGGCCGCAAGTGCAGATACGCAGTATTTT.

CDR3 in DNA: TGTGCCAGCAGCTTAATTCGGGCCGGGGAGCTGTTTTTT. It codes for CASSLIRAGELFF. The J gene is TRBJ2-2, the V gene TRBV7-3; D remains ambiguous. CDR1 and CDR2 (germline): SGHTA, FQGTGA. Trimming removed 1 base from V and 6 bases from J, with 6 bases in between. The CDR3 has 13 residues.

J is TRBJ2-7 and V is TRBV4-3; 7 bases agree with TRBD1. The CDR3 is 12 amino acids. Germline V gene data show CDR1 as LGHNA and CDR2 as YSLEER. Losses at the gene ends were 3 bases for V and 7 bases for J; bases not matched to a gene: 3. The CDR3 coding sequence is TGCGCCAGCAGCCAGGGACAGTCGGAGCAGTACTTC. This encodes CASSQGQSEQYF.

The chain uses TRBV12-5 and TRBJ2-5; a weak D match, TRBD2 (7 bases). CDR3 length: 18 amino acids. V lost 8 bases, J lost 2 bases, and 27 bases lay in between. Germline CDR1 is LGHNT and CDR2 is FRNRAP. The CDR3 coding sequence is TGTGCTAGTTCCCCTGGGTTGGCGGGAGAGGGGGGTCAAGAGACCCAGTACTTC. The encoded protein is CASSPGLAGEGGQETQYF.

The chain employs TRBV7-3 and TRBJ1-1; D is unclear. The length of the CDR3 is 13 residues. V was pared by 2 bases and J by 6 bases, with 10 bases between. In germline, CDR1 is SGHTA, CDR2 FQGTGA. The CDR3 loop reads CASSLGNSAEAFF. The CDR3 bases are TGTGCCAGCAGCTTAGGGAACAGCGCTGAAGCTTTCTTT.

A few counts support this clone. V is TRBV11-2 and J is TRBJ1-1; D is perhaps TRBD1 (6 bases). The CDR3 length is 13 residues. The germline V gene encodes CDR1 SGHAT and CDR2 FQNNGV. V shed 5 bases and J shed 4 bases, with 11 bases lying between them. CDR3 nucleotide sequence: TGTGCCAGCAGCGGGGGCCCGGGCACTGAAGCTTTCTTT. This translates into CASSGGPGTEAFF.